This T cell receptor beta chain was identified during a study of cytomegalovirus exposure and HLA in healthy donors. Points from the study as a whole: At a 0.05 false discovery rate, a later analysis found over 15,000 TCR beta sequences to be associated with HLA alleles.

Comment on this clone: No antigen is known for it.

60 Vbeta and 13 Jbeta primers were used in PCR. Using immunoSEQ multiplex PCR, the repertoire was profiled, and TCRdb retains in-frame clones only, with some absent. The sample shows some 110,000 clones, over 60% of them seen only once. This receptor was taken from a woman younger than 45 in good health and CMV-seronegative. Sample: PBMCs.

The CDR3 here is CASSHAGPNEQFF. Here the CDR3 DNA reads TGTGCCAGCAGCCACGCGGGCCCTAATGAGCAGTTCTTC. The chain employs TRBV7-3 and TRBJ2-1; D is perhaps TRBD2 (5 bases). Germline CDR1 SGHTA, CDR2 FQGTGA. The ends were cut back, 5 bases at V and 7 bases at J, with 12 bases in the middle. The CDR3 runs 13 residues.